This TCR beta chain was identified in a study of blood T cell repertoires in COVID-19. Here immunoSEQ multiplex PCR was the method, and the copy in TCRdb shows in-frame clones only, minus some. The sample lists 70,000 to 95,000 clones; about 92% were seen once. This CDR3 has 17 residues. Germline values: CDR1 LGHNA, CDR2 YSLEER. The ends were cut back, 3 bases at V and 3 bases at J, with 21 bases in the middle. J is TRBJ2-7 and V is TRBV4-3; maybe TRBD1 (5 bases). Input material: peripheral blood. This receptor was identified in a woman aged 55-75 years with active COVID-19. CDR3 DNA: TGCGCCAGCAGCCAGGACAAGATTGCCGGGCTGAACTACGAGCAGTACTTC. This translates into CASSQDKIAGLNYEQYF.